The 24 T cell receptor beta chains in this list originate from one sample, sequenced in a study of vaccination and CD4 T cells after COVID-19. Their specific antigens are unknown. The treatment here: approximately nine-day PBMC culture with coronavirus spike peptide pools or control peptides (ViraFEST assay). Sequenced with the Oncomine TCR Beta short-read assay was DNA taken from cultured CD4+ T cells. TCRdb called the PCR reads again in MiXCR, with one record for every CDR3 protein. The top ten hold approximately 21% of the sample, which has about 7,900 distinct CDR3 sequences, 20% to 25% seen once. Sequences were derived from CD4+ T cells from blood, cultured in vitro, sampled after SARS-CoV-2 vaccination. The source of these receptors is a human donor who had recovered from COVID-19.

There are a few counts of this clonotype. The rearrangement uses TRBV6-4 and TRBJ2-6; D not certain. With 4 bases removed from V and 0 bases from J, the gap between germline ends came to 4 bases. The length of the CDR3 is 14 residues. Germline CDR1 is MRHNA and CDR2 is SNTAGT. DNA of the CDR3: TGTGCCAGCAGTGCTGGCTCTGGGGCCAACGTCCTGACTTTC. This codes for CASSAGSGANVLTF.

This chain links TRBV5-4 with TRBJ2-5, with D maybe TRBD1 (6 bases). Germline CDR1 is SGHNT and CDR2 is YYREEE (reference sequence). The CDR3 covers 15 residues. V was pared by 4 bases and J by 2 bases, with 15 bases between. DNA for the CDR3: TGTGCCAGCAGCCGAATCGGGACAAGTCAAGAGACCCAGTACTTC. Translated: CASSRIGTSQETQYF.

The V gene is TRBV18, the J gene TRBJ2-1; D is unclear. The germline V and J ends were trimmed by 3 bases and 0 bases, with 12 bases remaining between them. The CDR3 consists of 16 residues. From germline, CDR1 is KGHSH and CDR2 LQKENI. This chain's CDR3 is CASSPFGPGSYNEQFF. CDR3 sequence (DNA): TGTGCCAGCTCACCTTTCGGACCCGGCTCCTACAATGAGCAGTTCTTC.

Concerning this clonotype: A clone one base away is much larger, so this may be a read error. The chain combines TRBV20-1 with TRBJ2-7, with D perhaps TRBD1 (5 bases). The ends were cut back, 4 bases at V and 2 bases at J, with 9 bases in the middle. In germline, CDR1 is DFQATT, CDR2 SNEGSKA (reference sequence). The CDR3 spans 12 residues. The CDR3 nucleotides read TGCAGTGCTAAGGGGCTTACCTACGAGCAGTACTTC. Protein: CSAKGLTYEQYF.

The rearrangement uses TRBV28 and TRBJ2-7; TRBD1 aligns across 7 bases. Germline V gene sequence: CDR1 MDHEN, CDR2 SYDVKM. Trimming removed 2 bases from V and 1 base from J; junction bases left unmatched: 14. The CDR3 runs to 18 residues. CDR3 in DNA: TGTGCCAGCAGTTTAACACTATTTAGGGGGCGAGGGTCCTACGAGCAGTACTTC. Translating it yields CASSLTLFRGRGSYEQYF.

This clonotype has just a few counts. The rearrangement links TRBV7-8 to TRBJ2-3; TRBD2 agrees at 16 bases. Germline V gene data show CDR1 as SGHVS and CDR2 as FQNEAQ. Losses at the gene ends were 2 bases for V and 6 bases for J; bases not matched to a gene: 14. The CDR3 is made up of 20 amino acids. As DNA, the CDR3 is TGTGCCAGCAGCTTACGAGGGACTAGCGGGAGGGCCACACGACCCGATACGCAGTATTTT. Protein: CASSLRGTSGRATRPDTQYF.

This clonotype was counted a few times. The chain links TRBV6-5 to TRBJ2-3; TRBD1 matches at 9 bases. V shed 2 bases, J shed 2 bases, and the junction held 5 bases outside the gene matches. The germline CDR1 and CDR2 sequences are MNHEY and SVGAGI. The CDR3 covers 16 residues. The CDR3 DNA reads TGTGCCAGCAGTTACGGACAGGGGAGACTCACAGATACGCAGTATTTT. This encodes CASSYGQGRLTDTQYF.

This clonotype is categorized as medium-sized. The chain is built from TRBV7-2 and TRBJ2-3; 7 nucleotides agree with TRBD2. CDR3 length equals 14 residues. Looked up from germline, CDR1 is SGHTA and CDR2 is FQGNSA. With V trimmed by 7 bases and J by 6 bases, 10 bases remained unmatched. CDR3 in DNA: TGTGCCAGCACCCCTTGGCTAGCGGACGATACGCAGTATTTT. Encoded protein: CASTPWLADDTQYF.

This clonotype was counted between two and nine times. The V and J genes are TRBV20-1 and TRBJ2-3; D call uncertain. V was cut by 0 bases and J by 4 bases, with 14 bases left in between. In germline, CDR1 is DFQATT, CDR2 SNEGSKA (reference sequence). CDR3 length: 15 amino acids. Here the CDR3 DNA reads TGCAGTGCTAGAGACCACCACCCCTGGGCAGATACGCAGTATTTT. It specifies CSARDHHPWADTQYF.

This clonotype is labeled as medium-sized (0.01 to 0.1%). CDR3: CATSERGYGQHF. The CDR3 DNA follows: TGTGCCACCAGCGAGCGGGGGTATGGCCAGCATTTT. The rearrangement uses TRBV15 and TRBJ1-5; D possibly corresponds to TRBD1 (5 bases). CDR1 LNHNV and CDR2 YYDKDF come from the germline V gene (reference sequence). The CDR3 runs 12 residues. V dropped 5 bases and J dropped 12 bases, with 14 bases sitting between them.

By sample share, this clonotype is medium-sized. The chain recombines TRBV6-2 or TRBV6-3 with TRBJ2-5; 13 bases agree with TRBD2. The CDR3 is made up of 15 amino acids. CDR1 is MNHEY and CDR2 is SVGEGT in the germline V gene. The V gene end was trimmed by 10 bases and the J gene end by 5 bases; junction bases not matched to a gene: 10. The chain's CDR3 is CATSWTSGSGETQYF. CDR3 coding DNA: TGTGCCACCTCTTGGACTAGCGGGAGTGGGGAGACCCAGTACTTC.

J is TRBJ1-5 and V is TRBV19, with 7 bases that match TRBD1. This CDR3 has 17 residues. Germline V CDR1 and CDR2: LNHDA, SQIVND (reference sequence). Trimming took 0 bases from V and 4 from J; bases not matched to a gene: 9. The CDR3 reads CASSIDRESGGNQPQHF. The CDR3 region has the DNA TGTGCCAGTAGTATAGATCGAGAGTCAGGGGGAAATCAGCCCCAGCATTTT.

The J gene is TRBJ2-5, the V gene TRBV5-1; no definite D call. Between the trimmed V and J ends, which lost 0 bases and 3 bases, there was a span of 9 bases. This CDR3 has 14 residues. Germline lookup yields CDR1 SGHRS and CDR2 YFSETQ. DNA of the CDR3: TGCGCCAGCAGCTTGGATATGAGGAAAGAGACCCAGTACTTC. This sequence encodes CASSLDMRKETQYF.

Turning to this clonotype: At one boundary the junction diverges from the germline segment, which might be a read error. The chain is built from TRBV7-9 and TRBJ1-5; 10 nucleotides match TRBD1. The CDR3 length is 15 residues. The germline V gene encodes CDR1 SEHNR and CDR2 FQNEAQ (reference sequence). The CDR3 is CANSPQTGGDQPQHF. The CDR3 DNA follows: TGTGCCAACAGCCCCCAGACAGGGGGCGATCAGCCCCAGCATTTT.

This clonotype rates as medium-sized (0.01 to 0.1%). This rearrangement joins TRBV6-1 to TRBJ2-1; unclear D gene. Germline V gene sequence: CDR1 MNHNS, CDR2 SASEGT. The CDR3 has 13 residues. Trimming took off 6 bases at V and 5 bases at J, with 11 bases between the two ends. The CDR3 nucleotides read TGTGCCAGCAGGGGTTATCCCCACAATGAGCAGTTCTTC. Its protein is CASRGYPHNEQFF.

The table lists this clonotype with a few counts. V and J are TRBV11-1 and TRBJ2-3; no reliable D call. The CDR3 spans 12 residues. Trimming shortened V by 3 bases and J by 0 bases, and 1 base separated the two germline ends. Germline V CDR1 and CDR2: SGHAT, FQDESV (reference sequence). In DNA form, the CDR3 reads TGTGCCAGCAGCTTCAGCACAGATACGCAGTATTTT. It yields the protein CASSFSTDTQYF.

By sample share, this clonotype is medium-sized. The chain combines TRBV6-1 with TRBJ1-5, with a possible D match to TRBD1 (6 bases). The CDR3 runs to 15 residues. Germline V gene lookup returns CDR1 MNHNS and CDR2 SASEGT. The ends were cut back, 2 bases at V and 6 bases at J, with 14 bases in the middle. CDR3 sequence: CASSEWRTVSQPQHF. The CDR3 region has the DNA TGTGCCAGCAGTGAATGGCGGACAGTTAGTCAGCCCCAGCATTTT.

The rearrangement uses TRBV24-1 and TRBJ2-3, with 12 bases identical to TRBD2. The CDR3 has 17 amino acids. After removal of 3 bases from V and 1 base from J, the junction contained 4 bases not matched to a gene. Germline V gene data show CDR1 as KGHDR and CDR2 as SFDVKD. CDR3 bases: TGTGCCACCAGTGATACCCGACTAGCGGGGGGCACAGATACGCAGTATTTT. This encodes CATSDTRLAGGTDTQYF.

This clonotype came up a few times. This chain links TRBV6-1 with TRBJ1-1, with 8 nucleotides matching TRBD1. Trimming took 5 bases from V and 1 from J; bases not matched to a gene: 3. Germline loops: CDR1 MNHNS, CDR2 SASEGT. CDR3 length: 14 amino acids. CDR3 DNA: TGTGCCAGCAGTCACGACAGGGGGAACACTGAAGCTTTCTTT. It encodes CASSHDRGNTEAFF.

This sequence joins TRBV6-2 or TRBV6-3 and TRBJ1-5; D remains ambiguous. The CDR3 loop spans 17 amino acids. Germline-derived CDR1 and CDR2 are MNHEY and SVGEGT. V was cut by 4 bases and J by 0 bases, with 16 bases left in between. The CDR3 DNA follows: TGTGCCAGCAGTTCTAACAGAGGCGGTTATAGCAATCAGCCCCAGCATTTT. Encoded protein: CASSSNRGGYSNQPQHF.

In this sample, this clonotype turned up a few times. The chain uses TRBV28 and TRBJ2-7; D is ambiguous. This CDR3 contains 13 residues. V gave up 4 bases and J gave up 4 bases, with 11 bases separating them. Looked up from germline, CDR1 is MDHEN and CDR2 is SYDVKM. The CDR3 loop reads CASSSYREYEQYF. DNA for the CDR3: TGTGCCAGCAGTTCCTACAGAGAGTACGAGCAGTACTTC.

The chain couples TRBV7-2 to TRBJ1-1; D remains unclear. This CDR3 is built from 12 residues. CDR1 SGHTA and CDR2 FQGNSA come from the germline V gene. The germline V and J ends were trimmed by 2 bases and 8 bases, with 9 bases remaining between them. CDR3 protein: CASSLSAGEAFF. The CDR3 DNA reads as TGTGCCAGCAGCTTAAGCGCGGGGGAAGCTTTCTTT.

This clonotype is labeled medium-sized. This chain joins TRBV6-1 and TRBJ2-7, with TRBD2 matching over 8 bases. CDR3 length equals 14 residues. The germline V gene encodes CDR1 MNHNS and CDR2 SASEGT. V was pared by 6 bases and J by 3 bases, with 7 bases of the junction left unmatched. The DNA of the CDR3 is TGTGCCAGCAGCCGTAGCGGGGCCTTCTACGAGCAGTACTTC. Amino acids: CASSRSGAFYEQYF.

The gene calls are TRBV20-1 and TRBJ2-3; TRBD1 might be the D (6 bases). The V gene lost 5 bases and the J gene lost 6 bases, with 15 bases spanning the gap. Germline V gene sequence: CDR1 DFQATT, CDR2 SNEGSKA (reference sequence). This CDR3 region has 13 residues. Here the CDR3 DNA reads TGCAGTGCTGGAAACAGGGTTTCGGATACGCAGTATTTT. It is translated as CSAGNRVSDTQYF.